The T cell receptor (beta chain) under discussion was sequenced for a study of blood T cell repertoires in COVID-19. Study-level background: The United States, Italy and Spain supplied acute and convalescent COVID-19 samples.

Germline CDR1 is MNHEY and CDR2 is SMNVEV (reference sequence). V lost 1 base and J lost 2, with 11 bases in between. This CDR3 contains 15 residues. In the original analysis: Using reference gene primer amplification, nucleated cell counts were estimated. The assay was immunoSEQ multiplex PCR, and TCRdb's table has in-frame clones only and misses some. The DNA was the basis for D and trimming; V, J and clone size are from that table. The sample carries roughly 330,000 clones, approximately 86% recorded once. The source is a man in his thirties or forties with COVID-19, enrolled during active disease. Source material: peripheral blood. The rearrangement uses TRBV27 and TRBJ1-2, with D maybe TRBD1 (5 bases). The CDR3 reads CASSLFGGPNYGYTF. In DNA form, the CDR3 reads TGTGCCAGCAGTTTATTCGGGGGTCCCAACTATGGCTACACCTTC.